This T cell receptor (beta chain) is drawn from a study of shared clonotypes between healthy human individuals. The table lists this clone with a count of one. Generated by immunoSEQ multiplex PCR, the TCRdb table keeps only in-frame clones and is missing some. The data contain over 2,000,000 clones, around 93% of them singletons. Trimming shortened V by 6 bases and J by 7 bases, and 16 bases separated the two germline ends. The CDR3 runs 13 residues. Per germline, CDR1 MNHEY and CDR2 SVGAGI. Only CD45RO-negative cells positively selected for CCR7 counted as naive CD8 cells, so terminally differentiated effector memory CD45RA+ cells were excluded.

Sequences were obtained from naive CD8+ T cells from PBMCs. The receptor was derived from a man between 18 and 29 years old in good health. Some clones in this sample may be carry-over from other donors' samples. The chain joins TRBV6-5 to TRBJ2-7, with a weak D call TRBD2 (5 bases). CDR3 nucleotide sequence: TGTGCCAGCAGCAAGACGGATCCGGGAGAGCAGTACTTC. Translating gives CASSKTDPGEQYF.